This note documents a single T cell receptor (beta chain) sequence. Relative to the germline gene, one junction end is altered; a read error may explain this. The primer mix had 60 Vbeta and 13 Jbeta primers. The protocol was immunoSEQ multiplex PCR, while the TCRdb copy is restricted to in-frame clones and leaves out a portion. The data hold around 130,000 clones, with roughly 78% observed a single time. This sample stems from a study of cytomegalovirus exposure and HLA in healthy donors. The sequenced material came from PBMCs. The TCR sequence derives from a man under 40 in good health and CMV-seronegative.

The CDR3 sequence: CASSSGAEPYEQYF. The CDR3 DNA is TGCGCCAGTAGCTCGGGAGCGGAACCCTACGAGCAGTACTTC. The gene calls are TRBV5-1 and TRBJ2-7, with a possible D match to TRBD2 (6 bases). Looked up from germline, CDR1 is SGHRS and CDR2 is YFSETQ. CDR3 length: 14 residues.